A single sample gave rise to the 12 T cell receptor beta chains below, sequenced in a study of T cells in localized non-small cell lung cancer. TCRdb's table, derived via immunoSEQ multiplex PCR, lists solely in-frame clones and lacks some. The table includes under 20,000 clones, 70% to 90% detected once. The sequences come from peripheral blood, collected before any cancer treatment. The receptors derive from a man aged 35-69 years with stage I lung adenocarcinoma.

V gene TRBV6-1 combines with J gene TRBJ2-3; D is undetermined. The germline V and J ends were trimmed by 4 bases and 3 bases, with 14 bases remaining between them. The CDR3 has 15 amino acids. Per germline, CDR1 MNHNS and CDR2 SASEGT. CDR3 sequence (DNA): TGTGCCAGCAGTGTGATTCGGGCCAGTACAGATACGCAGTATTTT. This gives the protein CASSVIRASTDTQYF.

CDR3 amino acids: CASRGQGENQPQHF. The CDR3 DNA follows: TGCGCCAGCCGGGGACAGGGGGAAAATCAGCCCCAGCATTTT. The chain is built from TRBV10-2 and TRBJ1-5, with 11 bases lining up with TRBD1. Germline-derived CDR1 and CDR2 are WSHSY and SAAADI. This CDR3 has 14 residues. Germline trimming cut 8 bases from V and 4 bases from J; bases unmatched to any gene: 4.

This sequence joins TRBV7-6 and TRBJ2-2, with a tentative D call TRBD1 (5 bases). Per germline, CDR1 SGHVS and CDR2 FNYEAQ. The CDR3 covers 18 residues. Trimming cost V 1 base and J 6 bases, with 21 bases left between them. The CDR3 DNA reads TGTGCCAGCAGCTTAGTTGTCAGGGAAGGGATCTCGCCCGGGGAGCTGTTTTTT. As protein: CASSLVVREGISPGELFF.

The rearrangement uses TRBV6-5 and TRBJ2-5; 9 bases line up with TRBD1. Germline V lookup: CDR1 MNHEY, CDR2 SVGAGI. V lost 8 bases and J lost 4; bases outside the gene matches: 11. The CDR3 length is 15 residues. CDR3 sequence: CASGEQGASGETQYF. The DNA for the CDR3 is TGTGCCAGCGGAGAACAGGGGGCGTCAGGAGAGACCCAGTACTTC.

The chain links TRBV7-8 to TRBJ2-3, with D tentatively TRBD1 or TRBD2 (6 bases each). V was clipped by 3 bases and J by 2 bases, with 12 bases between them. CDR3 length equals 15 residues. In germline, CDR1 is SGHVS, CDR2 FQNEAQ. CDR3 residues: CASSFGGPHTDTQYF. The DNA of the CDR3 is TGTGCCAGCAGCTTTGGGGGGCCCCACACAGATACGCAGTATTTT.

This clone was picked up a small number of times. The genes are TRBV28 and TRBJ1-3; 9 bases match TRBD1. V lost 7 bases to trimming and J lost 0 bases; unmatched junction nucleotides: 7. Per the germline V gene, CDR1 is MDHEN and CDR2 is SYDVKM. The CDR3 is 16 residues long. The CDR3 DNA reads as TGTGCCAGCACGACCGGGACAGGGAACTCTGGAAACACCATATATTTT. Protein sequence: CASTTGTGNSGNTIYF.

The V call is TRBV6-1, the J call TRBJ1-6; D is possibly TRBD1 (6 bases). The CDR3 is made up of 14 amino acids. V was trimmed by 5 bases and J by 7 bases, leaving 12 bases between them. Germline values: CDR1 MNHNS, CDR2 SASEGT. The CDR3, as DNA: TGTGCCAGCAGTCGGACAGCCAGCAATTCACCCCTCCACTTT. Protein sequence: CASSRTASNSPLHF.

The rearrangement links TRBV9 to TRBJ2-3; D might be TRBD1 (6 bases). Germline CDR1 and CDR2: SGDLS and YYNGEE. Trimming removed 2 bases at V and 0 bases at J, with 10 bases between. CDR3 length equals 15 residues. CDR3 sequence (DNA): TGTGCCAGCAGCGTGCGACAGGAGAGCACAGATACGCAGTATTTT. Amino acids: CASSVRQESTDTQYF.

The chain recombines TRBV7-4 with TRBJ1-5; 7 nucleotides match TRBD1. CDR3 length: 16 amino acids. The germline gives CDR1 SGHVT, CDR2 SQSDAQ. Unmatched junction bases numbered 8, after V lost 3 bases and J lost 3 bases. CDR3: CASSFYRQGFNQPQHF. CDR3 nucleotides: TGTGCCAGCAGCTTCTATCGACAGGGATTCAATCAGCCCCAGCATTTT.

Comment on this clone: One end of the junction varies from germline; a read error may be responsible. V gene TRBV7-7 combines with J gene TRBJ2-3; 7 bases map to TRBD2. The CDR3 covers 14 residues. Germline V gene data show CDR1 as SSHAT and CDR2 as FNYEAQ (reference sequence). DNA for the CDR3: TGTGCTAGCAGCCCAAGCGGGGGCACAGATACGCAGTATTTT. Its protein is CASSPSGGTDTQYF.

This clone was seen once. The chain links TRBV14 to TRBJ1-3, with no clear D. CDR1 is SGHDN, CDR2 FVKESK, per germline. Trimming took off 11 bases at V and 5 bases at J, with 16 bases between the two ends. CDR3 length: 13 residues. The CDR3 nucleotides are TGTGCCCCCCTTCTGGACGGGAGAAACACCATATATTTT. Protein: CAPLLDGRNTIYF.

The chain uses TRBV5-6 and TRBJ2-6; no clear D gene. The CDR3 is made up of 15 amino acids. Per the germline V gene, CDR1 is SGHDT and CDR2 is YYEEEE. The V end was cut by 8 bases, the J end by 1 base, with 13 bases between. The CDR3: CASTPPGSGANVLTF. In DNA, the CDR3 is TGTGCCAGTACCCCCCCGGGTTCTGGGGCCAACGTCCTGACTTTC.